These 5 T cell receptor beta chains were all obtained from the same sample, sequenced in a study of long-term antiretroviral therapy in people with HIV. Researchers report immunoSEQ v3.0 was run at survey level. Only in-frame clones appear in the TCRdb table, and some are missing; sequencing was by immunoSEQ multiplex PCR. There are approximately 25,000 clones in the sample; 65% to 85% occur only once, and approximately 10% lies in the top ten. The material was unsorted PBMCs, obtained 2.1 years after starting antiretroviral therapy. The source of these receptors is a man aged 30 to 45 with HIV.

The CDR3 is CASSIDGPGQGSNEQYF. The CDR3 nucleotides are TGTGCCAGTAGTATAGACGGACCGGGACAGGGTTCGAACGAGCAGTACTTC. This chain links TRBV19 with TRBJ2-7; TRBD1 matches at 9 bases. J lost 5 bases, V lost 0 bases, and 11 bases had no gene match. Per germline, CDR1 LNHDA and CDR2 SQIVND (reference sequence). The CDR3 is 17 residues long.

This chain joins TRBV25-1 and TRBJ1-2, with 7 bases fitting TRBD1. The germline V gene encodes CDR1 MGHDK and CDR2 SYGVNS. V dropped 6 bases and J dropped 3; count of bases not matched to a gene: 7. This CDR3 spans 14 amino acids. The CDR3 loop is CASRAGQRDYGYTF. For the CDR3, the DNA is TGTGCCAGCAGGGCGGGACAGAGGGACTATGGCTACACCTTC.

This rearrangement joins TRBV28 to TRBJ1-6; D gene unclear. Per the germline V gene, CDR1 is MDHEN and CDR2 is SYDVKM. The CDR3 extends over 14 amino acids. V lost 2 bases and J lost 11, with 13 bases in between. CDR3 DNA: TGTGCCAGCAGTTTACTGGTCGACGGAGCACCCCTCCACTTT. Translating it yields CASSLLVDGAPLHF.

This rearrangement joins TRBV7-2 to TRBJ2-1; perhaps TRBD2 as D (7 bases). The CDR3 has 17 residues. In germline, CDR1 is SGHTA, CDR2 FQGNSA. The V end lost 0 bases, the J end lost 5 bases, and 17 bases lay between the germline ends. This CDR3 is CASSLAGGGPGDNEQFF. The CDR3 DNA reads as TGTGCCAGCAGCTTAGCTGGGGGAGGGCCAGGGGACAATGAGCAGTTCTTC.

The chain uses TRBV19 and TRBJ1-4, with a possible D match to TRBD1 (6 bases). The ends were cut back, 7 bases at V and 8 bases at J, with 26 bases in the middle. The CDR3 has 17 residues. The V gene's germline CDR1 is LNHDA and CDR2 SQIVND (reference sequence). Here the CDR3 DNA reads TGTGCCAGTAAGGGCCAGGGGCGAGGGGCGGTGGAGGAAAAACTGTTTTTT. This translates into CASKGQGRGAVEEKLFF.